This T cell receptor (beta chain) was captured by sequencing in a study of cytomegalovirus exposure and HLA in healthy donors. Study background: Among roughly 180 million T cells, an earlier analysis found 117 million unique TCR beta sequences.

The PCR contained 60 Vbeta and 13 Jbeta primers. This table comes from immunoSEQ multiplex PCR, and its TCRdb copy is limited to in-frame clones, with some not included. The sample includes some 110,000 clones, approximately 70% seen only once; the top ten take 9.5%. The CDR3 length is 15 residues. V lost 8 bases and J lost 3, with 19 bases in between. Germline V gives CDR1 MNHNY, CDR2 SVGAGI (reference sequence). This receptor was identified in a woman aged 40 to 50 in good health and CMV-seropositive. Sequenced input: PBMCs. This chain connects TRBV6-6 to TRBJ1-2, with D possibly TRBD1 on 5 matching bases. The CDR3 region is CASWGVGIGYYGYTF. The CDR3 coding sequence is TGTGCCAGCTGGGGGGTTGGAATTGGATACTATGGCTACACCTTC.